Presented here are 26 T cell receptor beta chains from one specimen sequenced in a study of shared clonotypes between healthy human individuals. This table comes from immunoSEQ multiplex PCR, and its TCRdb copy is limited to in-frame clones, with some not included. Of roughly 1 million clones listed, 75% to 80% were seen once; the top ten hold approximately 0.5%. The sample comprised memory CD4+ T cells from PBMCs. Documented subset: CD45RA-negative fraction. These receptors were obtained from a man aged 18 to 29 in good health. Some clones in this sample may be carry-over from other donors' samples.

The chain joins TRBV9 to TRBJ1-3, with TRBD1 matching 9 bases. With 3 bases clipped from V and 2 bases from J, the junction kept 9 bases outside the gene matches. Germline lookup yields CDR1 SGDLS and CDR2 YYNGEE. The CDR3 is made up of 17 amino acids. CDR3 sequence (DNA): TGTGCCAGCAGCGCCCGGGACAGGGAAGCCCCTGGAAACACCATATATTTT. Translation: CASSARDREAPGNTIYF.

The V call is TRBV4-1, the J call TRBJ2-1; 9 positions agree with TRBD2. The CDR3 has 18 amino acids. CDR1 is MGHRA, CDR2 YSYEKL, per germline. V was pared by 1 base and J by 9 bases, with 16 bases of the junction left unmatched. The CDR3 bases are TGCGCCAGCAGCCAAGGAATTAGCGGGAGAGCGGGGGTGGGTGAGCAGTTCTTC. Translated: CASSQGISGRAGVGEQFF.

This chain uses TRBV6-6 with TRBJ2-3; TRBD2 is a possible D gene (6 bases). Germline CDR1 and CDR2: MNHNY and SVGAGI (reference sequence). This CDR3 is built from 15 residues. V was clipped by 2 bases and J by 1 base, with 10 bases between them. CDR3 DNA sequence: TGTGCCAGCAGTTACGCGGGGAGAGGCACAGATACGCAGTATTTT. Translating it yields CASSYAGRGTDTQYF.

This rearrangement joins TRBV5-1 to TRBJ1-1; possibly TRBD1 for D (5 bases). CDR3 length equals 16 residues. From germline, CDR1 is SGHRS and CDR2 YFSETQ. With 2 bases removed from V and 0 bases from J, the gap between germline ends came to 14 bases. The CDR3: CASSFASGNMNTEAFF. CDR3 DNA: TGCGCCAGCAGCTTCGCATCAGGGAACATGAACACTGAAGCTTTCTTT.

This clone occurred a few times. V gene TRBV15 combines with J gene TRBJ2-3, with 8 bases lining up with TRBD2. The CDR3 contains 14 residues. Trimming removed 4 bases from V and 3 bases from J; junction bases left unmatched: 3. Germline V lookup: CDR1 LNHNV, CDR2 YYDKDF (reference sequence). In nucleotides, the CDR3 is TGTGCCACCAGCACGCGGGAGGAAACAGATACGCAGTATTTT. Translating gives CATSTREETDTQYF.

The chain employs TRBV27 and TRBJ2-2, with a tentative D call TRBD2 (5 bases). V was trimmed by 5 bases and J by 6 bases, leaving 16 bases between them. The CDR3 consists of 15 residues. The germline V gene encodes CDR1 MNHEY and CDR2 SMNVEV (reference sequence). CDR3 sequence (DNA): TGTGCCAGCAGTATAACGGGAACCGCACCCGGGGAGCTGTTTTTT. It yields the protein CASSITGTAPGELFF.

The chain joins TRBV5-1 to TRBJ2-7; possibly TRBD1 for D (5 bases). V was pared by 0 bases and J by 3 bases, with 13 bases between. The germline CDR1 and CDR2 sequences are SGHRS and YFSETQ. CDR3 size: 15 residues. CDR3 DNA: TGCGCCAGCAGCTTGGTTGTTGCCAGGGACTACGAGCAGTACTTC. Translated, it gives CASSLVVARDYEQYF. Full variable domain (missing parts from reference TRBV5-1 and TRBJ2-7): KAGVTQTPRYLIKTRGQQVTLSCSPISGHRSVSWYQQTPGQGLQFLFEYFSETQRNKGNFPGRFSGRQFSNSRSEMNVSTLELGDSALYLCASSLVVARDYEQYFGPGTRLTVT.

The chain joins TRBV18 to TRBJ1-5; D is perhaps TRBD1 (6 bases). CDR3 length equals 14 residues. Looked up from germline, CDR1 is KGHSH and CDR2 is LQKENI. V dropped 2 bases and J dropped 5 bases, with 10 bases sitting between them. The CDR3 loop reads CASSPAGADQPQHF. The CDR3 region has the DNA TGTGCCAGCTCACCAGCGGGGGCTGATCAGCCCCAGCATTTT.

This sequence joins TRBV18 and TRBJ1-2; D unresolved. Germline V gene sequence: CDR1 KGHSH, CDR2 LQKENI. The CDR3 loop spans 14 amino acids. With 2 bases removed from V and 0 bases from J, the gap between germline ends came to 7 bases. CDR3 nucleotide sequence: TGTGCCAGCTCACCAGCCAGCCCTAACTATGGCTACACCTTC. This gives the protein CASSPASPNYGYTF.

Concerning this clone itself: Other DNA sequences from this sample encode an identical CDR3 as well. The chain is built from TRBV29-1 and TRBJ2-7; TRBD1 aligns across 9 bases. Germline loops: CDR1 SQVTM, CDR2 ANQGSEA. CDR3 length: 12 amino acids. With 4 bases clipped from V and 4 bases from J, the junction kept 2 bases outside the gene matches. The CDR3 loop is CSVVGQGYEQYF. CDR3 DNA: TGCAGCGTTGTGGGACAGGGATACGAGCAGTACTTC.

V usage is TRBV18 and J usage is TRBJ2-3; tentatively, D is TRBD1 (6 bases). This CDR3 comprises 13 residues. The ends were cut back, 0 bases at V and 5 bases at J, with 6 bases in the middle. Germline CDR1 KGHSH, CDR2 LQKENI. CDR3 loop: CASSPPTGDTQYF. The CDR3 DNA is TGTGCCAGCTCACCACCGACAGGAGATACGCAGTATTTT.

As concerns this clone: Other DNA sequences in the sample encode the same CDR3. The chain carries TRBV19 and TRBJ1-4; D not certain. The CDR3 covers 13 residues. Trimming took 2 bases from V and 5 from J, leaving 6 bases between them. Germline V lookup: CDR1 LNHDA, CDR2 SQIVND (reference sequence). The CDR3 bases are TGTGCCAGTAGTATACGCGGAAATGAAAAACTGTTTTTT. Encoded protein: CASSIRGNEKLFF.

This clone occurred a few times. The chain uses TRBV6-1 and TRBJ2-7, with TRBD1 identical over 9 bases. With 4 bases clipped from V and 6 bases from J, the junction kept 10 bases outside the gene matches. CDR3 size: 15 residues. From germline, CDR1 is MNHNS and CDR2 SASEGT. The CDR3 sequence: CASSATGTGFGEQYF. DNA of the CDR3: TGTGCCAGCAGTGCAACCGGGACAGGGTTTGGCGAGCAGTACTTC.

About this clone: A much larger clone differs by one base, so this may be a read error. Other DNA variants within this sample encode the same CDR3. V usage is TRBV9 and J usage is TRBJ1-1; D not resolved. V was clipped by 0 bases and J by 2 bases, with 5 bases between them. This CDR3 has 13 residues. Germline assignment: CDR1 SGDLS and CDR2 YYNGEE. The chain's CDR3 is CASSVVRNTEAFF. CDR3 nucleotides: TGTGCCAGCAGCGTAGTGAGAAACACTGAAGCTTTCTTT.

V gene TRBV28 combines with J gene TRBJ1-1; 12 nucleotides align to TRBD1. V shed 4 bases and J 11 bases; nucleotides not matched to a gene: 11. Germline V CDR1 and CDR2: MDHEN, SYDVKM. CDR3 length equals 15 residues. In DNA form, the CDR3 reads TGTGCCAGCAGTTCACCGGGACAGGGGGCGATACTGGCTTTCTTT. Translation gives CASSSPGQGAILAFF.

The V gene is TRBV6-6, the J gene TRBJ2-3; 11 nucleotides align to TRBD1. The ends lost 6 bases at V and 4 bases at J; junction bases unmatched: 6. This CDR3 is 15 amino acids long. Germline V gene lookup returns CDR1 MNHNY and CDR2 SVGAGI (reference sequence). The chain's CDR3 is CASSTGTGGPDTQYF. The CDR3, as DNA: TGTGCCAGCAGCACCGGGACAGGGGGGCCAGATACGCAGTATTTT.

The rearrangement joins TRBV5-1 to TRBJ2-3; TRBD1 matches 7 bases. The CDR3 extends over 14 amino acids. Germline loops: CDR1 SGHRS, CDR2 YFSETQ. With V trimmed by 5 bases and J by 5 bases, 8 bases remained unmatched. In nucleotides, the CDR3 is TGCGCCAGCAGTCAGGACAGGCCGCAAGATACGCAGTATTTT. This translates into CASSQDRPQDTQYF.

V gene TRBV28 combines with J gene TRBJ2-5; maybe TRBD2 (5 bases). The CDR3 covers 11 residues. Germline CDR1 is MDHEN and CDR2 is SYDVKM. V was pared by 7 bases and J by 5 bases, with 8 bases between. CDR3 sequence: CASTEEETQYF. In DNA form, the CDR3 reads TGTGCCAGCACGGAGGAGGAGACCCAGTACTTC.

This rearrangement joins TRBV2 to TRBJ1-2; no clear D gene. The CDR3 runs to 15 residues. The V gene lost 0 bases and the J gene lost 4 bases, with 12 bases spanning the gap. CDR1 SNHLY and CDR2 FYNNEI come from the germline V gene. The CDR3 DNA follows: TGTGCCAGCAGTGAAGCTATAAGGGCTCTCTATGGCTACACCTTC. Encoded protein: CASSEAIRALYGYTF. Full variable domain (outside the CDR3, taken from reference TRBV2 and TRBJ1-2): EPEVTQTPSHQVTQMGQEVILRCVPISNHLYFYWYRQILGQKVEFLVSFYNNEISEKSEIFDDQFSVERPDGSNFTLKIRSTKLEDSAMYFCASSEAIRALYGYTFGSGTRLTVV.

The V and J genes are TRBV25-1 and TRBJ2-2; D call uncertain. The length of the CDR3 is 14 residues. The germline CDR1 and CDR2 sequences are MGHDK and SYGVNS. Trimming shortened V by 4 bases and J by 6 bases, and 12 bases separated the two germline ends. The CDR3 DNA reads TGTGCCAGCAGTGCCCCCTCTGCGGCCGGGGAGCTGTTTTTT. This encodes CASSAPSAAGELFF.

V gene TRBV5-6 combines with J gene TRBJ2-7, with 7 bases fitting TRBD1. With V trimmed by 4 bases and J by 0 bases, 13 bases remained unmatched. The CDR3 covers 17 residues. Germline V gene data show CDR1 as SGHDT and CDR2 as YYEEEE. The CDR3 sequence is CASSHDPGTAVSYEQYF. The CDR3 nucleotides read TGTGCCAGCAGCCATGATCCCGGGACAGCAGTCTCCTACGAGCAGTACTTC.

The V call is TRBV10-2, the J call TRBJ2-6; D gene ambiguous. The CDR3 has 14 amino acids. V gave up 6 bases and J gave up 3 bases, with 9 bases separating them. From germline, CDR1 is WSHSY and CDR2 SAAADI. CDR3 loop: CASRPGFGANVLTF. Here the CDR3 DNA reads TGCGCCAGCAGGCCAGGATTTGGGGCCAACGTCCTGACTTTC.

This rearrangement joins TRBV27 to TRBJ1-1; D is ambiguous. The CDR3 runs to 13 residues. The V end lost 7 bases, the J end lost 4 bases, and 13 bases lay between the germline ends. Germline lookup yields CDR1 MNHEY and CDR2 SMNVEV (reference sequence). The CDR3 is CASTLRGGTEAFF. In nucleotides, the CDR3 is TGTGCCAGCACGCTGCGGGGAGGCACTGAAGCTTTCTTT.

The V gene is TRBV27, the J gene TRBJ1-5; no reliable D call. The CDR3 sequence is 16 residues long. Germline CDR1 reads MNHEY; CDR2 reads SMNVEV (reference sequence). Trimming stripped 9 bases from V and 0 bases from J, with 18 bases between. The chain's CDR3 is CARGRGIGASNQPQHF. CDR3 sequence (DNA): TGTGCCAGGGGCCGAGGGATCGGCGCTAGCAATCAGCCCCAGCATTTT.

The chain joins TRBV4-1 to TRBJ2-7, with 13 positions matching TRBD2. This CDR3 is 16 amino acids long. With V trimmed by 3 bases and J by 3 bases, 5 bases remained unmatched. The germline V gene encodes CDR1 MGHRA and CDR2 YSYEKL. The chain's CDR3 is CASSQQGLAGLYEQYF. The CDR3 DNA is TGCGCCAGCAGCCAGCAGGGACTAGCGGGACTCTACGAGCAGTACTTC.

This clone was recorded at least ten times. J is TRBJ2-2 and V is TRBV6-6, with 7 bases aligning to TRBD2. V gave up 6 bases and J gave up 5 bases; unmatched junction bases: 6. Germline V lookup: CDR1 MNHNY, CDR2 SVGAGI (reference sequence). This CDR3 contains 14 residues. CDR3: CASRHRRGTGELFF. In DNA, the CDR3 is TGTGCCAGCAGACACCGGCGGGGGACCGGGGAGCTGTTTTTT.